This TCR beta chain was obtained from a study of blood T cell repertoires in COVID-19. Study information: Acute and convalescent COVID-19 samples came from the United States, Italy and Spain. Sources were T cells, B-cell-depleted T cells, or PBMCs; the material itself was cDNA or gDNA.

Per germline, CDR1 SNHLY and CDR2 FYNNEI. This CDR3 region has 15 residues. V gave up 3 bases and J gave up 7 bases, with 15 bases separating them. Per the original methods: Estimation of nucleated cell counts relied on the amplification of reference gene primers. Using immunoSEQ multiplex PCR, the repertoire was profiled, and TCRdb retains in-frame clones only, with some absent. The V and J calls and clone size are taken from that table; D and trimming were inferred from the DNA. The top ten hold less than 3% of the sample, which has about 74,000 clones, about 88% seen once. This sequence was found in a man between 65 and 85 years old with active or convalescent COVID-19. Sequencing was done on a sample of peripheral blood. The chain combines TRBV2 with TRBJ1-4, with no clear D. The CDR3: CASSEGGNSGEKLFF. As DNA, the CDR3 is TGTGCCAGCAGTGAGGGAGGGAATTCTGGTGAAAAACTGTTTTTT.